This TCR beta chain was sequenced for a study of tumor-infiltrating lymphocytes in primary liver carcinoma. Study as a whole: Stage T1-T3 N0M0 tumors measured about 4 to 10 cm at most.

Germline DNA was also extracted, with blood RNA taken from unsorted whole blood. The germline V gene encodes CDR1 SGHAT and CDR2 FQDESV (reference sequence). The CDR3 sequence is 13 residues long. The authors made TCR beta cDNA from 500 ng total RNA with a constant-region primer. Employing slightly modified ARM-PCR, three nested multiplex PCR rounds were run, and these gave rise to the TCR beta libraries. The opening two PCR rounds, about 10 cycles each, paired TRBV1-TRBV30 forward primers with a C-beta reverse primer. TCRdb redid the calling of the multiplex PCR reads with MiXCR, one entry per CDR3 protein. The sample shows almost 200,000 distinct CDR3 sequences, about two thirds of them seen only once. This clonotype was seen a single time. The junction shows a germline mismatch at one end, possibly a read error.

This receptor was identified in an older woman with primary liver carcinoma and hepatitis B virus infection. This chain uses TRBV11-1 with TRBJ2-3; possibly TRBD1 or TRBD2 for D (5 bases each). Sample: peripheral blood. CDR3 DNA sequence: TGCACCAGCAGCTGGGACCGAACAGATACGCTGTATTTT. Its protein product is CTSSWDRTDTLYF.